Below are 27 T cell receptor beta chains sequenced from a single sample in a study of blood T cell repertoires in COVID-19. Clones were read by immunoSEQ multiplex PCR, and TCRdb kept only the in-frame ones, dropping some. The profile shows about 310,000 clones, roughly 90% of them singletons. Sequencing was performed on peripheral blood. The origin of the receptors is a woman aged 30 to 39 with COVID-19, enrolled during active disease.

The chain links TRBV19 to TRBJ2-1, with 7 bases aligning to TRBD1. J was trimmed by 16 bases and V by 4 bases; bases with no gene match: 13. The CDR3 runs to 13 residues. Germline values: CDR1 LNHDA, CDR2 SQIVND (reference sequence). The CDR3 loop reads CASSRTRDRPPFF. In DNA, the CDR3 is TGTGCCAGTAGTAGAACCCGGGACAGACCCCCTTTCTTC.

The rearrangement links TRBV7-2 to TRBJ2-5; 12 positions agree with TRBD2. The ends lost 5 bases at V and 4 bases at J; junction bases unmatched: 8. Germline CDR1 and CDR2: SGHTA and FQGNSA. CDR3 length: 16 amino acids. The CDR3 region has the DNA TGTGCCAGCAGCACCCCGACTAGCGGGAGAGTAGAGACCCAGTACTTC. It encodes CASSTPTSGRVETQYF.

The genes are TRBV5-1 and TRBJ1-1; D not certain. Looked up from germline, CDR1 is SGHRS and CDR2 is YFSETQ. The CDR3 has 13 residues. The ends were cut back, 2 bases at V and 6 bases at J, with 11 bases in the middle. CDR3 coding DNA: TGCGCCAGCAGCTTCGGGGATTACGCTGAAGCTTTCTTT. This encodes CASSFGDYAEAFF.

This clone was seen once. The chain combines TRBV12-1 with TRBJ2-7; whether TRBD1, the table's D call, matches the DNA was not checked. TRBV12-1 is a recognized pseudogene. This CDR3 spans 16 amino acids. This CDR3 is CASSPRTGFLSYEQYF. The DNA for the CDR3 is TGTGCCAGCAGCCCGCGGACAGGGTTCCTCTCCTACGAGCAGTACTTC.

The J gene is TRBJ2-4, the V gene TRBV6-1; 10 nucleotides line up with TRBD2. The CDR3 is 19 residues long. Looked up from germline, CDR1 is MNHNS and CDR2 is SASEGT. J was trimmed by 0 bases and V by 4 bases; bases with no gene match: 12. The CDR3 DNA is TGTGCCAGCAGTGCCCAACTAGCGGGAACTGGGTTAGCCAAAAACATTCAGTACTTC. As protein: CASSAQLAGTGLAKNIQYF.

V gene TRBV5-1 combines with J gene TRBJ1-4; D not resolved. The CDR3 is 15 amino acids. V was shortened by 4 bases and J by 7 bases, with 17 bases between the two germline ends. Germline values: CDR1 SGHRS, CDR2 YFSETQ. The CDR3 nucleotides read TGCGCCAGCAGCGTCGGACTGGGAGCCGGTGAAAAACTGTTTTTT. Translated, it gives CASSVGLGAGEKLFF.

This CDR3 is CAIPLGGRGQETQYF. As DNA, the CDR3 is TGTGCCATCCCCCTGGGGGGGAGAGGGCAAGAGACCCAGTACTTC. V gene TRBV7-9 combines with J gene TRBJ2-5; the match to TRBD2 covers 7 bases. This CDR3 has 15 residues. V trimming: 10 bases; J trimming: 2 bases; junction bases outside the gene matches: 13. Germline CDR1 and CDR2: SEHNR and FQNEAQ (reference sequence).

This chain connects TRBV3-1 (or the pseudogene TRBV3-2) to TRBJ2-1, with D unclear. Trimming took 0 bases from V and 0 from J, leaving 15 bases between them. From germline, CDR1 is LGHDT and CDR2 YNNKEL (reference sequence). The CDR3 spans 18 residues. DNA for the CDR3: TGTGCCAGCAGCCAAGATCTTGGCTTCCTTGGCTCCTACAATGAGCAGTTCTTC. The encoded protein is CASSQDLGFLGSYNEQFF.

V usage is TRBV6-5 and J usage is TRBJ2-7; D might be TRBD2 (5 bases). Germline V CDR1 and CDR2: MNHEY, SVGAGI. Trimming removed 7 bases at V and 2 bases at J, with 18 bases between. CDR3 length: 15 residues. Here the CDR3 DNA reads TGTGCCAGCAAATTCAGCGGACTGGTAACCTACGAGCAGTACTTC. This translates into CASKFSGLVTYEQYF.

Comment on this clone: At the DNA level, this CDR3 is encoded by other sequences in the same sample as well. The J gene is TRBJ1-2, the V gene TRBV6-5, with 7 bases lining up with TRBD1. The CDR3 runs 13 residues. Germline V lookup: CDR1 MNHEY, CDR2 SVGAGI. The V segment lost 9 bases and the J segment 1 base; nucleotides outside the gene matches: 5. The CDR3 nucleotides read TGTGCCAGTTCCCGACAGGGTAACTATGGCTACACCTTC. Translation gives CASSRQGNYGYTF.

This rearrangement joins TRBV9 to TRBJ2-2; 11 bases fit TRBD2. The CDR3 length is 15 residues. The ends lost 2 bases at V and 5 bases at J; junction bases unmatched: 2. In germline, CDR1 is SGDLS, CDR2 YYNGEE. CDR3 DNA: TGTGCCAGCAGCGTGGGACTAGCGGAGACCGGGGAGCTGTTTTTT. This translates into CASSVGLAETGELFF. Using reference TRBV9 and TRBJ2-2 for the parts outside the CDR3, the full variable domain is DSGVTQTPKHLITATGQRVTLRCSPRSGDLSVYWYQQSLDQGLQFLIQYYNGEERAKGNILERFSAQQFPDLHSELNLSSLELGDSALYFCASSVGLAETGELFFGEGSRLTVL.

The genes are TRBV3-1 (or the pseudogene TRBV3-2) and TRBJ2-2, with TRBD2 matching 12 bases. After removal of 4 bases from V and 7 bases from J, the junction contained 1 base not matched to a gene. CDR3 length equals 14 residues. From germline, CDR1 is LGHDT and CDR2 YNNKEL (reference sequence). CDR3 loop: CASSRTSGIGELFF. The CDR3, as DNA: TGTGCCAGCAGCCGGACTAGCGGGATCGGGGAGCTGTTTTTT.

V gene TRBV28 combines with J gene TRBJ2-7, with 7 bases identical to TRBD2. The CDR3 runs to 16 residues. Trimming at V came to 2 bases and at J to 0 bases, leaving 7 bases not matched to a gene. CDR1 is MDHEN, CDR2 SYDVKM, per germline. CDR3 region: CASSLLGGSSSYEQYF. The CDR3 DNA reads TGTGCCAGCAGTTTACTGGGAGGGTCTAGCTCCTACGAGCAGTACTTC.

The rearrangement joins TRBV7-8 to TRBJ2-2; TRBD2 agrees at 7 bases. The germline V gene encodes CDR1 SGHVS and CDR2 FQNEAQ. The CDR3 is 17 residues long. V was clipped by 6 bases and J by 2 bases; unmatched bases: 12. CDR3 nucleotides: TGTGCCAGCAGGGAGAGCGGGGACTCTACAAACACCGGGGAGCTGTTTTTT. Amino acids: CASRESGDSTNTGELFF.

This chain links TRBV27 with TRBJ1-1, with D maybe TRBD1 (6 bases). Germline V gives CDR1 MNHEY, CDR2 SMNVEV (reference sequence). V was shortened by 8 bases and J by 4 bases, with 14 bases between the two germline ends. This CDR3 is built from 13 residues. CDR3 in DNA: TGTGCCAGCTTGGGACAAAAATCCACTGAAGCTTTCTTT. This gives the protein CASLGQKSTEAFF.

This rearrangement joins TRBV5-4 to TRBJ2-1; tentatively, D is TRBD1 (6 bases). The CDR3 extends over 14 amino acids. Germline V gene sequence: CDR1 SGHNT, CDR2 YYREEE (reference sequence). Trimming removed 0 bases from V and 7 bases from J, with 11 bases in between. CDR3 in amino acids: CASSLGDRKNEQFF. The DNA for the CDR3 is TGTGCCAGCAGCTTGGGAGACAGGAAAAATGAGCAGTTCTTC.

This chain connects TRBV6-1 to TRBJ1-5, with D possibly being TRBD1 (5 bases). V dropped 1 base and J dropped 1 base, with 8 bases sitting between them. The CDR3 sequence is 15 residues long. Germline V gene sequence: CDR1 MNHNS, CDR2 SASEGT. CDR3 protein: CASSEGTISNQPQHF. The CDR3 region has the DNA TGTGCCAGCAGTGAAGGGACAATAAGCAATCAGCCCCAGCATTTT.

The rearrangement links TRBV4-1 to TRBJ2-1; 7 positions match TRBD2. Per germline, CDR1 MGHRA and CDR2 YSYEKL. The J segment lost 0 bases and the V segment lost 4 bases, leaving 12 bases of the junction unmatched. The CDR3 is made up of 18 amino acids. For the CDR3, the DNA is TGCGCCAGCAGCCGGGGGAGGGCTAGCGGTCTCTCCTACAATGAGCAGTTCTTC. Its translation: CASSRGRASGLSYNEQFF.

CDR3 coding DNA: TGTGCCAGCAGCCCAGACAGCTCCTATGGCTACACCTTC. Amino acid sequence: CASSPDSSYGYTF. This sequence joins TRBV27 and TRBJ1-2; maybe TRBD1 (5 bases). The CDR3 spans 13 residues. CDR1 is MNHEY, CDR2 SMNVEV, per germline (reference sequence). V lost 6 bases, J lost 4 bases, and 12 bases lay in between.

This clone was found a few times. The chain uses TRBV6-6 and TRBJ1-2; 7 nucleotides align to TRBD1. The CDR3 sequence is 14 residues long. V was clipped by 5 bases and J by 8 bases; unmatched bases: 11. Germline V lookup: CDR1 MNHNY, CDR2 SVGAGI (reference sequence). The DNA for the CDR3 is TGTGCCAGCAGTCACGACAGGGCCCCCGGCGGCTACACCTTC. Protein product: CASSHDRAPGGYTF.

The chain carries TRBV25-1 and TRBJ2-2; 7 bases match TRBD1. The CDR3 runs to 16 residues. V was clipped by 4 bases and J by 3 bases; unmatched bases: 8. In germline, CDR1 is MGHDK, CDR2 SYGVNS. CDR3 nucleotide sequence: TGTGCCAGCAGTGGGAACAGGGGAAGGGACACCGGGGAGCTGTTTTTT. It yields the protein CASSGNRGRDTGELFF.

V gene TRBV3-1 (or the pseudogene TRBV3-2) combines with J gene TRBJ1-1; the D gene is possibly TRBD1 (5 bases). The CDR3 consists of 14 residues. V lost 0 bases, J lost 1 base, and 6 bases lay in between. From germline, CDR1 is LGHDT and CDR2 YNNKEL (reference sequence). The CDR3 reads CASSQETGNTEAFF. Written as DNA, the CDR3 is TGTGCCAGCAGCCAAGAAACAGGGAACACTGAAGCTTTCTTT.

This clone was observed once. CDR3 DNA sequence: TGTGCCAGCAAACCGTCAGTCTCTGGAAACACCATATATTTT. This translates into CASKPSVSGNTIYF. The J gene is TRBJ1-3, the V gene TRBV27; D is undetermined. Trimming removed 7 bases from V and 0 bases from J, with 10 bases in between. CDR3 size: 14 residues. The germline CDR1 and CDR2 sequences are MNHEY and SMNVEV (reference sequence).

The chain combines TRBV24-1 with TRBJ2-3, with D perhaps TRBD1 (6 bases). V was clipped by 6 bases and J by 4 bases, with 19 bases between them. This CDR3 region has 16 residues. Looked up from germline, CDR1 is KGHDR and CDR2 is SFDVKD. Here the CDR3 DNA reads TGTGCCACCAGTAACCCAGGGGCCCCCACCGCAGATACGCAGTATTTT. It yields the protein CATSNPGAPTADTQYF.

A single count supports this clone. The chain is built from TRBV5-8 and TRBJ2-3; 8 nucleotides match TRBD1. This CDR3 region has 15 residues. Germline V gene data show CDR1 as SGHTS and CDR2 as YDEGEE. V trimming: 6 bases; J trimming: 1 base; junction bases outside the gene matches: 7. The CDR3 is CASTRGPGGTDTQYF. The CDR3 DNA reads TGTGCCAGCACCAGGGGGCCAGGGGGCACAGATACGCAGTATTTT.

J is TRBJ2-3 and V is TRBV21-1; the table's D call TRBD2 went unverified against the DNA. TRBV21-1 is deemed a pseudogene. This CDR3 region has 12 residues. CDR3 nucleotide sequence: TGTGCCAGCAGCTGGAGGGCCGGTACGCAGTATTTT. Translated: CASSWRAGTQYF.

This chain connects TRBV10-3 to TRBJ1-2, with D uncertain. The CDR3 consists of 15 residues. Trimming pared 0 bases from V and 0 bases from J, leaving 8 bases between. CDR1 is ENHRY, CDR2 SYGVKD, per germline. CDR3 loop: CAISESSGANYGYTF. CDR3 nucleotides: TGTGCCATCAGTGAGTCTTCCGGGGCTAACTATGGCTACACCTTC.